This paragraph covers one T cell receptor (beta chain) sequence. After isolation, RNA underwent reverse transcription to generate cDNA as the sequencing template. Sequencing used immunoSEQ multiplex PCR; TCRdb keeps in-frame clones, though not all of them. Of approximately 180,000 clones listed, approximately 59% are singletons. The data were obtained in a study of CD8+ T cells in alopecia areata. The CDR3 length is 14 residues. V shed 5 bases and J shed 4 bases, with 15 bases lying between them. CDR1 MGHRA and CDR2 YSYEKL come from the germline V gene. The sequence was obtained from a human donor with alopecia areata. This chain joins TRBV4-1 and TRBJ2-7; perhaps TRBD1 as D (6 bases). The specimen was CD4+ T cells sorted from blood, collected at week 0. The DNA for the CDR3 is TGCGCCAGCAGCGAAAGGACAGCGTTTTACGAGCAGTACTTC. Encoded protein: CASSERTAFYEQYF.